This T cell receptor (beta chain) was found in a study of cytomegalovirus exposure and HLA in healthy donors. Note on this clone: The antigen is undetermined.

Findings of the study overall: Altogether, some 160 TCR beta chains were recorded as cytomegalovirus-associated. Later, TCR association rates were found to vary by HLA locus, highest for DRB1 and lowest for HLA-C.

Amplification used 60 Vbeta primers and 13 Jbeta primers. Profiling relied on immunoSEQ multiplex PCR, and the TCRdb table lists in-frame clones only, not all of them. In the table there are roughly 140,000 clones, about 64% of which are singletons. The TCR comes from a woman under 40 in good health and CMV-seropositive. Sequenced: PBMCs.

The CDR3 DNA sequence: TGTGCCAGCAGTTACGCCCAGGGGTTCTCTGGAAACACCATATATTTT. Protein product: CASSYAQGFSGNTIYF. The chain combines TRBV6-5 with TRBJ1-3; perhaps TRBD1 as D (6 bases). The germline V and J ends were trimmed by 2 bases and 0 bases, with 11 bases remaining between them. The CDR3 covers 16 residues. Germline assignment: CDR1 MNHEY and CDR2 SVGAGI.